This is a list of T cell receptor beta chains from one sample in a study of cytomegalovirus exposure and HLA in healthy donors. The assay was immunoSEQ multiplex PCR, and TCRdb's table has in-frame clones only and misses some. This table holds 60,000 to 85,000 clones, 96% found once. The specimen sequenced was PBMCs. The receptors shown here come from a woman under 30 in good health and CMV-seropositive. Both conserved end residues are trimmed from each CDR3. Each record gives: V gene, J gene, CDR3 length, CDR3 protein.

TRBV7-2	TRBJ2-3	16	ASSLLLKRVPVTDTQY
TRBV6-4	TRBJ2-1	13	ASSDSTGGYNEQF
TRBV5-6	TRBJ2-1	12	ASSLGQGGNEQF
TRBV18	TRBJ2-2	13	ASSPAAGATGELF
TRBV10-3	TRBJ2-7	12	AISGTSGNHEQY
TRBV2	TRBJ2-2	13	ASSEDSANTGELF
TRBV9	TRBJ2-5	15	ASSGGLAGDIAETQY
TRBV7-9	TRBJ2-1	15	ASRSPASGSSYNEQF
TRBV15	TRBJ2-1	14	ATSRTSPGQHNEQF
TRBV28	TRBJ2-7	17	ASSESKAGGPHNYYEQY
TRBV4-2	TRBJ2-2	14	ASTGRGPPNTGELF
TRBV28	TRBJ2-3	14	ASSSGTSGSRDTQY
TRBV14	TRBJ2-1	14	ASSQDLAGLLNEQF
TRBV6-5	TRBJ2-7	11	ASRDYEGYEQY
TRBV6-4	TRBJ2-1	13	ASSDSGTSGTEQF
TRBV15	TRBJ1-3	10	ATSRAEGAAY
TRBV19	TRBJ2-1	14	ASSIFPSGYYNEQF
TRBV10-3	TRBJ2-7	13	AIRTSTSESYEQY
TRBV7-8	TRBJ2-5	13	ASSLEAWAKETQY
TRBV4-2	TRBJ2-4	14	ASSQDRGQGSNIQY
TRBV7-3	TRBJ1-1	11	ASSLPPSTRVF
TRBV9	TRBJ2-3	14	ASSVGPSVMGDTQY
TRBV7-8	TRBJ2-2	13	ASKLAEPNTGELF
TRBV4-2	TRBJ2-2	13	ASSAGLAGAGELF
TRBV7-2	TRBJ2-7	12	ASSLDQATYEQY
TRBV12-5	TRBJ1-2	14	ASGLGIDRVDYGYT
TRBV5-1	TRBJ2-2	14	ASRLVLAANTGELF
TRBV18	TRBJ1-3	14	ASSSGPPGTGNTIY
TRBV29-1	TRBJ2-7	12	SVCLGAHLPEQY
TRBV4-2	TRBJ2-3	14	ASSQEGGTELDTQY
TRBV13	TRBJ1-2	13	ASSRRDRPNYGYT
TRBV5-1	TRBJ2-7	14	ASSLGTSGGLDEQY
TRBV2	TRBJ2-7	13	ASSEEGTDIYEQY
TRBV28	TRBJ2-7	12	ASSWGQGSYEQY
TRBV30	TRBJ2-7	19	AWSARGQWLRLANNSYEQY
TRBV6-1	TRBJ2-7	11	ASSEARDYEQY
TRBV7-6	TRBJ2-1	13	ASSLGVVSYNEQF
TRBV5-6	TRBJ2-1	16	ASSAVRLTGPPLREQF
TRBV27	TRBJ2-1	12	ASSVGGSGGEQF
TRBV5-6	TRBJ2-2	13	ASSTGLVGTGELF
TRBV7-2	TRBJ2-5	11	ASSLSGVETQY
TRBV4-1	TRBJ2-4	14	ASSQTSGRAEGIQY
TRBV18	TRBJ1-1	11	ASSPVSNTEAF
TRBV7-2	TRBJ2-7	13	ASSSKGMGTYEQY
TRBV10-3	TRBJ2-1	12	ATEGQGHYNEQF
TRBV15	TRBJ2-7	12	ATSSVQRFYEQY
TRBV28	TRBJ2-2	10	ASSSNTGELF
TRBV5-4	TRBJ2-3	13	ASSFGQGDTDTQY
TRBV28	-	13	ASSPPPSGGYEQY
TRBV18	TRBJ2-3	14	AGKEGKAGSTDTQY
TRBV5-1	TRBJ2-7	13	ASSQRTSGGYEQY